This T cell receptor beta chain was recorded in a study of vaccination effects on CD4 cells after COVID-19 (dated by TCRdb to the early 2020s). Notes on the research overall: Participants received two doses of either the BNT162b2 or the mRNA-1273 mRNA SARS-CoV-2 vaccine. In both COVID-19 convalescent patients and infection-naive vaccine recipients, the study compared SARS-CoV-2 spike-specific CD4+ TCR repertoires from before mRNA vaccination with those from after it. Cultures from other donors in the study were sequenced using the Oncomine TCR Beta short-read assay on an Illumina iSeq 100. Altogether, nine to ten COVID-19 convalescent patients and several SARS-CoV-2-naive healthy vaccine recipients made up the full study. What the study reported, not specific to this receptor: The study was limited by a small number of convalescent patients, and early post-infection timepoints were lacking. Marked clonal contraction was observed in both infection-induced and vaccine-induced clones at late post-vaccination timepoints, consistent with waning T cell responses. Among healthy vaccine recipients, nearly all vaccine-induced clones were SARS-CoV-2 mono-reactive, and only 1 of 255 was cross-reactive with common cold coronaviruses.

The protocol used for the library was the immunoSEQ multiplex PCR assay. DNA from the CD4+ T cells that had been cultured and isolated underwent TCR beta CDR3 sequencing. Per the original workflow: Non-productive TCR sequences were removed, reads were trimmed to the CDR3 region, and CDR3s of at least 7 amino acids were retained. The MANAFEST web app was used to identify antigen-specific clonotypes by comparing expansion in peptide wells with expansion in reference cultures. To count as positive, a clone had to show expansion at FDR<0.05 compared with the reference and with all other wells, an odds ratio above 5, and a frequency above 0.1% in two replicate wells. Clonotypes significantly expanded in SARS-CoV-2 spike wells and in at least one common cold coronavirus spike condition were defined as cross-reactive. CDR3 similarity was assessed by Levenshtein distance with the stringdist R package, and unrooted trees were built with ape in R 3.6.1. Sourced from immuneACCESS, this table was stored by TCRdb with only in-frame sequences that have V and J called. A share of the clones is absent; for the studies checked, an unresolved V gene accounts for under half, and the remainder has no known explanation. V and J calls and clone size are those listed in that table; D and trimming were worked out from the DNA. In this sample the table shows some 14,000 clones, approximately 82% of which occur a single time. The ten largest clones capture approximately 25% of the sample.

To identify antigen-specific CD4+ T cell clonotypes by their expansion, the ViraFEST assay first stimulated PBMC with viral peptide pools and then applied TCR sequencing. After about 10 days of culture, CD4+ T cells were isolated with the EasySep CD4+ T cell isolation kit. None of the healthy vaccine recipients had a prior SARS-CoV-2 infection, which was confirmed by nucleocapsid antibody tests that came back negative both before and after vaccination. Under 2.5 million PBMC per well were cultured with approximately 10 ug/ml peptides in IMDM containing 5% human AB serum, about 10 IU/ml IL-2 and gentamicin. On days 3 and 7, half of the culture medium was replaced with fresh IL-2-containing medium. Unless otherwise noted, each peptide stimulation condition was cultured in triplicate wells. PBMC were separated from whole blood using Ficoll-Paque Plus gradient centrifugation and were then either cryopreserved at -140C or used fresh. The overlapping peptide pools covered the spike proteins of SARS-CoV-2 and of the common cold coronaviruses HCoV-NL63, HCoV-OC43 and HCoV-229E. Genomic DNA was extracted from cultured CD4+ T cells with the QIAamp micro DNA kit.

The CDR3 sequence holds 15 residues, the cysteine and phenylalanine included. Only CDR3 DNA is held: 45 bases, read in frame from base 1. The germline V gene encodes CDR1 LNHDA and CDR2 SQIVND (reference sequence). V ends up 10 bases short and J 6 bases short, with an unmatched junction base count of 7. Comment on this clone: Which antigen it targets is not known. Nothing much larger sits one base from this clone, and base qualities are not available.

The specimen was CD4+ T cells from PBMCs cultured with HCoV-229E spike peptides, collected before COVID-19 vaccination. This specimen's cell subset or site label, interpreted: HCoV-229E spike overlapping peptide pool stimulation. This clonotype was sampled from a human donor who received a COVID-19 vaccine. Rearrangement joined TRBV19 to TRBJ2-2; 14 central nucleotides agree with TRBD2. The DNA is TGTGCCACCTCGGGACTAGCGGGAGTTTCCGGGGAGCTGTTTTTT. Its protein product is CATSGLAGVSGELFF.